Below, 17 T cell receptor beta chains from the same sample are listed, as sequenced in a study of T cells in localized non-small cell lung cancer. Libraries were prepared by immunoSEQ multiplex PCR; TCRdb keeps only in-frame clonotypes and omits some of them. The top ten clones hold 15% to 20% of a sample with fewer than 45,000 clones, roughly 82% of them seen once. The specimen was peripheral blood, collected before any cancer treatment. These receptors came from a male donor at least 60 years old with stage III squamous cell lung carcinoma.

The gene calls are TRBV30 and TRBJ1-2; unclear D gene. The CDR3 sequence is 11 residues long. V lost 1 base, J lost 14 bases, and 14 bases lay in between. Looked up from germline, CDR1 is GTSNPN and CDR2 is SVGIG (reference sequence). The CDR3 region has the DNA TGTGCCTGGAGTGGGCCGCCGGATAAAACCTTC. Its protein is CAWSGPPDKTF.

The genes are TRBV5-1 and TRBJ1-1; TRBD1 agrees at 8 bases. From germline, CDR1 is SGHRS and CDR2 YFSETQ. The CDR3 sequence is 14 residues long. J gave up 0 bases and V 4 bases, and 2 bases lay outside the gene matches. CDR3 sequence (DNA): TGCGCCAGCAGCAAACAGGGGGTGAACACTGAAGCTTTCTTT. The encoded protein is CASSKQGVNTEAFF. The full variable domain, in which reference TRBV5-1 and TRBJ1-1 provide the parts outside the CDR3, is KAGVTQTPRYLIKTRGQQVTLSCSPISGHRSVSWYQQTPGQGLQFLFEYFSETQRNKGNFPGRFSGRQFSNSRSEMNVSTLELGDSALYLCASSKQGVNTEAFFGQGTRLTVV.

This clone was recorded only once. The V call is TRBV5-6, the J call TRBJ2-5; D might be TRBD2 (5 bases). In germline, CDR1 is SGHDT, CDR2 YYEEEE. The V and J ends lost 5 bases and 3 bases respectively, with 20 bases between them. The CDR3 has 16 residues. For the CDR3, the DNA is TGTGCCAGCAGTTCCGGAGGACCGGGGATAGAAGAGACCCAGTACTTC. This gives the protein CASSSGGPGIEETQYF. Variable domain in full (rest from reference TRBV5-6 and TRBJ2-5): DAGVTQSPTHLIKTRGQQVTLRCSPKSGHDTVSWYQQALGQGPQFIFQYYEEEERQRGNFPDRFSGHQFPNYSSELNVNALLLGDSALYLCASSSGGPGIEETQYFGPGTRLLVL.

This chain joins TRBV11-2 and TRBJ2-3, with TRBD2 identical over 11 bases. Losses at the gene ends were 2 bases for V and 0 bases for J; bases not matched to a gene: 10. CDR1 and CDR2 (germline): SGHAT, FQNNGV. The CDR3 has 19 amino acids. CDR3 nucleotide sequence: TGTGCCAGCAGCTTATCTAGCGGGGGGACTTTCTCTAGCACAGATACGCAGTATTTT. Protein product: CASSLSSGGTFSSTDTQYF. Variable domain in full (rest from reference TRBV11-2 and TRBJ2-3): EAGVAQSPRYKIIEKRQSVAFWCNPISGHATLYWYQQILGQGPKLLIQFQNNGVVDDSQLPKDRFSAERLKGVDSTLKIQPAKLEDSAVYLCASSLSSGGTFSSTDTQYFGPGTRLTVL.

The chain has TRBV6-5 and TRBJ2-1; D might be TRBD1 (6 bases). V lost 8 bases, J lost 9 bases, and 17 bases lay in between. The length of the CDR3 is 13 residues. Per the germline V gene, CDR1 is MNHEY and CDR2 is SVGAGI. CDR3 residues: CASSLRRGAEQFF. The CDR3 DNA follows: TGTGCCAGCTCTCTCCGCAGGGGAGCTGAGCAGTTCTTC.

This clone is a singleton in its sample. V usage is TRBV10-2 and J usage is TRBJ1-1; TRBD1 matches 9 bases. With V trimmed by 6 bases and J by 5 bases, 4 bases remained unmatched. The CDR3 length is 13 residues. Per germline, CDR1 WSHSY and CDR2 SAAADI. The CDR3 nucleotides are TGCGCCAGCAGGGGACAGGGAGTGACTGAAGCTTTCTTT. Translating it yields CASRGQGVTEAFF.

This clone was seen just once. CDR3 coding DNA: TGTGCCAGCAGCTTAGCGCTTCTACAGGGAGGGAATTCACCCCTCCACTTT. This translates into CASSLALLQGGNSPLHF. This chain uses TRBV7-8 with TRBJ1-6; tentative D call: TRBD1 (6 bases). Trimming shortened V by 0 bases and J by 7 bases, and 16 bases separated the two germline ends. The CDR3 loop spans 17 amino acids. Germline assignment: CDR1 SGHVS and CDR2 FQNEAQ.

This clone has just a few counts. The CDR3 DNA sequence: TGTGCCAGCAGCTTACGCGGGGTCGGGGAGCTGTTTTTT. This codes for CASSLRGVGELFF. This chain uses TRBV7-2 with TRBJ2-2; tentatively, D is TRBD2 (6 bases). Germline V CDR1 and CDR2: SGHTA, FQGNSA. Trimming took off 2 bases at V and 7 bases at J, with 8 bases between the two ends. The CDR3 runs 13 residues.

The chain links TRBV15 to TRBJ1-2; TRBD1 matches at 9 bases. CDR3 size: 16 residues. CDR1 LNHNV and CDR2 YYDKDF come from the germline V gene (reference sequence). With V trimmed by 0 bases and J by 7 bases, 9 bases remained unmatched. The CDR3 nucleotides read TGTGCCACCAGCAGAGATAGGACAGGGGAAATTGCTGGCTACACCTTC. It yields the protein CATSRDRTGEIAGYTF.

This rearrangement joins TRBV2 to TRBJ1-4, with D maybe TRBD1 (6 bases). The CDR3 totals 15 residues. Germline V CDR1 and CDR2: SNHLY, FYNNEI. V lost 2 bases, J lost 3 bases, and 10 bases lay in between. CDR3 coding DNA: TGTGCCAGCAGTGAAAACTCAGGGGCTAATGAAAAACTGTTTTTT. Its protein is CASSENSGANEKLFF.

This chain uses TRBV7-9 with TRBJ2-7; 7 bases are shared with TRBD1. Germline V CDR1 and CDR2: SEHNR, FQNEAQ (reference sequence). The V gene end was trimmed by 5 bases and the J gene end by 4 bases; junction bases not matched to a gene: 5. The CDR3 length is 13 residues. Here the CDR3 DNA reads TGTGCCAGCAGCGCCGGGACAGCATACGAGCAGTACTTC. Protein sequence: CASSAGTAYEQYF.

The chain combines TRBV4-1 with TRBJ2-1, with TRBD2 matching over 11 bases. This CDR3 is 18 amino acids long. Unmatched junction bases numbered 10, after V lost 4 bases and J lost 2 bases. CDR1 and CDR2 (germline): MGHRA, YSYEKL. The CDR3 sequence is CASSPSLGTSGAYNEQFF. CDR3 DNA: TGCGCCAGCAGCCCATCCCTCGGGACTAGCGGCGCCTACAATGAGCAGTTCTTC.

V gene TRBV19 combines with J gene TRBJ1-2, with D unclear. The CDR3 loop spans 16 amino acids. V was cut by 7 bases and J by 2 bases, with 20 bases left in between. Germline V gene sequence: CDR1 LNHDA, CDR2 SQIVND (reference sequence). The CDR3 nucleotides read TGTGCCAGTACCACCCGGGGAACGAACGGGAACTATGGCTACACCTTC. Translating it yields CASTTRGTNGNYGYTF.

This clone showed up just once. The CDR3 loop is CASSLNRDNEQFF. As DNA, the CDR3 is TGTGCCAGCAGTCTTAACAGGGACAATGAGCAGTTCTTC. The chain links TRBV27 to TRBJ2-1; D is possibly TRBD1 (6 bases). CDR3 length: 13 amino acids. Germline CDR1 is MNHEY and CDR2 is SMNVEV (reference sequence). With 5 bases removed from V and 5 bases from J, the gap between germline ends came to 10 bases.

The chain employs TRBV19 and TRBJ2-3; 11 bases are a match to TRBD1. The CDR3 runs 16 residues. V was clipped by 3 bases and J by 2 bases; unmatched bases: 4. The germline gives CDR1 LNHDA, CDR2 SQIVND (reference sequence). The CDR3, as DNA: TGTGCCAGTAGTATCCGGACAGGGGGCCTCACAGATACGCAGTATTTT. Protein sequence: CASSIRTGGLTDTQYF.

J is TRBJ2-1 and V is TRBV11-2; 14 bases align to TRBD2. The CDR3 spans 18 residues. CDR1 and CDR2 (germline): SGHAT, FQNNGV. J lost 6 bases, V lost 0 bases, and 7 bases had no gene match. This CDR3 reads CASSLDLRGTSGSNEQFF. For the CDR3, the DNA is TGTGCCAGCAGCTTAGATCTCCGCGGGACTAGCGGGAGCAATGAGCAGTTCTTC. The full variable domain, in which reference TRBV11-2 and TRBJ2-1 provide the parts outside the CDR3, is EAGVAQSPRYKIIEKRQSVAFWCNPISGHATLYWYQQILGQGPKLLIQFQNNGVVDDSQLPKDRFSAERLKGVDSTLKIQPAKLEDSAVYLCASSLDLRGTSGSNEQFFGPGTRLTVL.

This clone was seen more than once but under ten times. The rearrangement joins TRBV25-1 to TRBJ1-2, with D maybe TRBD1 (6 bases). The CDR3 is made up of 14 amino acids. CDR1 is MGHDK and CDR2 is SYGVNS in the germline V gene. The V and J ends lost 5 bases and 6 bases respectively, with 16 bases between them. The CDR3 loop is CASSRTVLLDGYTF. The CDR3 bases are TGTGCCAGCAGTAGGACAGTATTACTTGATGGCTACACCTTC.